Listed here is a single T cell receptor (beta chain). Its cognate antigen is unknown. The data belong to a study of T cell responses to AZD1222 COVID-19 vaccine. Notes on the study in general: Breadth and depth of Spike-specific TCRs rose after two AZD1222 doses.

The CDR3 is made up of 15 amino acids. V lost 6 bases to trimming and J lost 9 bases, with 18 bases between them. In germline, CDR1 is MGHDK, CDR2 SYGVNS. TCRdb's copy holds only in-frame clones and misses some; the assay was immunoSEQ multiplex PCR. The sample consists of around 120,000 clones, 70% to 90% of them appearing once. The source of this sequence is an adult who received the AZD1222 COVID-19 vaccine. The genes are TRBV25-1 and TRBJ1-6, with D possibly TRBD1 on 5 matching bases. Sequencing used peripheral blood, obtained 28 days after the second AZD1222 dose. CDR3 DNA sequence: TGTGCCAGCAGGGGCGGGACCTTTTATCTTTCACCCCTCCACTTT. Its protein product is CASRGGTFYLSPLHF.